Listed below are T cell receptor beta chains from one sample, sequenced in a study of beta chain features in type 1 diabetes. Repertoires were generated with immunoSEQ multiplex PCR, while TCRdb's copy carries only in-frame clones and drops some. The sample lists 850,000 to 900,000 clones; under 20% were seen once. The sample taken for sequencing was naive CD4+ T cells from blood. These receptors all come from a woman under 30 in good health. CDR3s include the opening cysteine and the closing phenylalanine or tryptophan. The D gene is left open where the match is weak.

d_gene,v_gene,j_gene,CDR3aa
-,TRBV5-4,TRBJ2-4,CASSSGDKNIQYF
-,TRBV9,TRBJ2-1,CASSEHTGNEQFF
-,TRBV19,TRBJ1-5,CASTVVGSNQPQHF
-,TRBV5-1,TRBJ1-1,CASSPWAGVDTEAFF
-,TRBV28,TRBJ2-5,CASSPGDQETQYF
TRBD2,TRBV30,TRBJ2-1,CAWSVLDSREFSQFF
TRBD2,TRBV10-3,TRBJ2-2,CAIRRLAGAATGELFF
-,TRBV7-9,TRBJ2-7,CASSVHRDSYEQYF
TRBD1,TRBV27,TRBJ2-1,CATRIRRDRVYNEQFF
-,TRBV7-3,TRBJ2-1,CASSQGTGTYNEQFF
-,TRBV10-3,TRBJ1-1,CAAKTVNTEAFF
TRBD1,TRBV18,TRBJ2-1,CASSPMTSGTGDNEQFF
TRBD1,TRBV28,TRBJ2-7,CASSSPGTGTYEQYF
-,TRBV28,TRBJ2-7,CASSDSGGGYYEQYF
-,TRBV28,TRBJ2-7,CASSDPGSNSYEQYF
TRBD1,TRBV2,TRBJ2-5,CASRTGPQETQYF
TRBD2,TRBV7-2,TRBJ2-7,CASSPPGTSGNREQYF
-,TRBV27,TRBJ2-7,CASSFAQAGEQYF
TRBD2,TRBV7-2,TRBJ2-2,CASSLPSGSGSGELFF
TRBD1,TRBV29-1,TRBJ2-3,CSVGQGAGTDTQYF
TRBD1,TRBV18,TRBJ1-3,CASSPAEQGHSGNTIYF
-,TRBV6-5,TRBJ1-1,CAIGPGPEAFF
-,TRBV7-2,TRBJ2-7,CASSGLTGYEQYF
-,TRBV7-9,TRBJ1-2,CASSFGQNYGYTF
-,TRBV7-3,TRBJ1-2,CASSLTPGVYGCPTF
-,TRBV5-1,TRBJ2-5,CASSLGGGGQETQYF
-,TRBV9,TRBJ2-2,CASSVAGGNTGELFF
-,TRBV18,TRBJ2-5,CASSPRGEQETQYF